Listed below are T cell receptor beta chains from one sample, sequenced in a study of shared clonotypes between healthy human individuals. Profiled with immunoSEQ multiplex PCR; TCRdb holds only in-frame clones, not every one. The sample yields 1.6 million or so clones, roughly 96% seen once. Sequenced material: naive CD4+ T cells sorted from blood. These receptors all stem from a young man in good health. Each CDR3 is given with its conserved first and last residue. The D gene is left open where the match is weak. Where a row states a size, it is once, few, many or the class of an expanded clone; other rows omit it.

J: TRBJ2-7; D: TRBD1; size: once; V: TRBV19; CDR3: CASSRITGTGLSEQYF; DNA: TGTGCCAGTAGCCGGATAACCGGGACAGGGCTGTCCGAGCAGTACTTC
J: TRBJ2-7; D: TRBD1; size: once; V: TRBV5-1; CDR3: CASSLEWTGGAYEQYF; DNA: TGCGCCAGCAGCTTGGAGTGGACAGGGGGCGCCTACGAGCAGTACTTC
J: TRBJ1-3; D: TRBD1; size: NA; V: TRBV5-4; CDR3: CASSLDRGVGNTIYF; DNA: TGTGCCAGCAGCTTGGACAGGGGTGTAGGAAACACCATATATTTT
J: TRBJ2-7; D: TRBD2; size: once; V: TRBV28; CDR3: CASRRTSGPSYEQYF; DNA: TGTGCCAGCAGGCGTACTAGCGGCCCCTCCTACGAGCAGTACTTC
J: TRBJ2-7; D: TRBD2; size: NA; V: TRBV27; CDR3: CASSASRGAYEQYF; DNA: TGTGCCAGCAGTGCATCCCGGGGGGCCTACGAGCAGTACTTC
J: TRBJ2-5; D: NA; size: NA; V: TRBV9; CDR3: CASSVGVAEETQYF; DNA: TGTGCCAGCAGCGTAGGGGTAGCGGAAGAGACCCAGTACTTC
J: TRBJ2-3; D: TRBD2; size: NA; V: TRBV18; CDR3: CASSPPTSGRRVGTDTQYF; DNA: TGTGCCAGCTCACCCCCGACTAGCGGGAGGCGTGTCGGCACAGATACGCAGTATTTT
J: TRBJ2-7; D: TRBD1; size: NA; V: TRBV29-1; CDR3: CSVAQGARYEQYF; DNA: TGCAGCGTTGCACAGGGGGCGCGATACGAGCAGTACTTC
J: TRBJ2-1; D: TRBD1; size: NA; V: TRBV7-8; CDR3: CASRSTRGRDNEQFF; DNA: TGTGCCAGCAGATCGACCAGGGGGCGCGACAATGAGCAGTTCTTC
J: TRBJ2-5; D: NA; size: NA; V: TRBV18; CDR3: CASSRTVGVETQYF; DNA: TGTGCCAGCTCACGGACCGTCGGCGTAGAGACCCAGTACTTC
J: TRBJ2-5; D: NA; size: once; V: TRBV19; CDR3: CASARKETQYF; DNA: TGTGCCAGCGCGAGGAAAGAGACCCAGTACTTC
J: TRBJ2-7; D: NA; size: NA; V: TRBV6-6; CDR3: CASSLVGAYEQYF; DNA: TGTGCCAGCAGCCTAGTGGGGGCCTACGAGCAGTACTTC
J: TRBJ2-7; D: NA; size: NA; V: TRBV6-5; CDR3: CASSRGENYEQYF; DNA: TGTGCCAGCAGCAGAGGGGAGAACTACGAGCAGTACTTC
J: TRBJ2-7; D: NA; size: NA; V: TRBV5-6; CDR3: CASSPGIVTTYEQYF; DNA: TGTGCCAGCAGCCCAGGTATAGTCACCACCTACGAGCAGTACTTC
J: TRBJ2-6; D: NA; size: NA; V: TRBV9; CDR3: CASSVDPGPGANVLTF; DNA: TGTGCCAGCAGCGTAGATCCAGGTCCTGGGGCCAACGTCCTGACTTTC
J: TRBJ1-2; D: TRBD1; size: NA; V: TRBV29-1; CDR3: CSVEDRDRSYGYTF; DNA: TGCAGCGTTGAGGACCGGGACAGATCCTATGGCTACACCTTC
J: TRBJ1-1; D: NA; size: NA; V: TRBV5-4; CDR3: CIVGLVNTEAFF; DNA: TGTATAGTGGGGCTGGTGAACACTGAAGCTTTCTTT
J: TRBJ1-2; D: NA; size: NA; V: TRBV4-1; CDR3: CASSQPLTGPGYTF; DNA: TGCGCCAGCAGCCAACCGCTGACAGGTCCTGGCTACACCTTC
J: TRBJ1-4; D: NA; size: once; V: TRBV5-4; CDR3: CASSLGGGGRDEKLFF; DNA: TGTGCCAGCAGCTTAGGTGGGGGGGGAAGGGATGAAAAACTGTTTTTT
J: TRBJ2-2; D: TRBD1; size: NA; V: TRBV29-1; CDR3: CSVLTGYTGELFF; DNA: TGCAGCGTTTTGACAGGGTACACCGGGGAGCTGTTTTTT
J: TRBJ2-1; D: NA; size: NA; V: TRBV5-6; CDR3: CASSRGRAYNEQFF; DNA: TGTGCCAGCAGCCGGGGACGCGCCTACAATGAGCAGTTCTTC
J: TRBJ2-7; D: TRBD1; size: NA; V: TRBV28; CDR3: CASSTPGQGTYEQYF; DNA: TGTGCCAGCAGTACACCGGGACAGGGCACCTACGAGCAGTACTTC
J: TRBJ2-7; D: NA; size: NA; V: TRBV28; CDR3: CASNVLGDYEQYF; DNA: TGTGCCAGCAACGTCCTGGGCGACTACGAGCAGTACTTC
J: TRBJ1-2; D: NA; size: NA; V: TRBV19; CDR3: CASSTRDTFYGYTF; DNA: TGTGCCAGTAGTACCCGGGACACCTTCTATGGCTACACCTTC
J: TRBJ2-7; D: TRBD2; size: NA; V: TRBV5-5; CDR3: CASSLTGTSGTYEQYF; DNA: TGTGCCAGCAGCTTAACTGGGACTAGCGGTACCTACGAGCAGTACTTC
J: TRBJ1-3; D: TRBD1; size: NA; V: TRBV18; CDR3: CASSPLWDRAGNTIYF; DNA: TGTGCCAGCTCACCACTATGGGACAGGGCCGGAAACACCATATATTTT
J: TRBJ1-1; D: NA; size: NA; V: TRBV5-6; CDR3: CASSLDLATEAFF; DNA: TGTGCCAGCAGCTTGGATTTGGCGACTGAAGCTTTCTTT
J: TRBJ2-3; D: NA; size: NA; V: TRBV6-5; CDR3: CASSFAGMGPDTQYF; DNA: TGTGCCAGCAGTTTCGCGGGGATGGGTCCAGATACGCAGTATTTT
J: TRBJ1-5; D: NA; size: NA; V: TRBV5-1; CDR3: CASGLLDQPQHF; DNA: TGCGCCAGCGGACTCTTAGATCAGCCCCAGCATTTT
J: TRBJ2-3; D: NA; size: NA; V: TRBV11-2; CDR3: CASSLLPTDTQYF; DNA: TGTGCCAGCAGCTTGTTACCCACAGATACGCAGTATTTT
J: TRBJ1-2; D: NA; size: NA; V: TRBV5-1; CDR3: CASSLVAGAHGYTF; DNA: TGCGCCAGCAGCTTGGTGGCCGGGGCCCATGGCTACACCTTC
J: TRBJ2-5; D: TRBD2; size: NA; V: TRBV7-3; CDR3: CASSSRTGGETQYF; DNA: TGTGCCAGCAGCTCCCGGACGGGGGGAGAGACCCAGTACTTC
J: TRBJ1-5; D: TRBD1; size: NA; V: TRBV28; CDR3: CASSLAGGSHSNQPQHF; DNA: TGTGCCAGCAGTTTAGCAGGGGGTAGTCATAGCAATCAGCCCCAGCATTTT
J: TRBJ2-2; D: NA; size: NA; V: TRBV15; CDR3: CATSRPTGELFF; DNA: TGTGCCACCAGTCGGCCCACCGGGGAGCTGTTTTTT
J: TRBJ2-3; D: TRBD2; size: NA; V: TRBV18; CDR3: CASSPTPGLAYRNTDTQYF; DNA: TGTGCCAGCTCACCAACCCCGGGACTAGCCTACCGAAACACAGATACGCAGTATTTT
J: TRBJ2-1; D: TRBD2; size: NA; V: TRBV28; CDR3: CASRPRTSYNEQFF; DNA: TGTGCCAGCCGCCCGCGGACTAGCTACAATGAGCAGTTCTTC
J: TRBJ1-5; D: NA; size: once; V: TRBV5-6; CDR3: CASSLGTDQPQHF; DNA: TGTGCCAGCAGCTTGGGGACTGATCAGCCCCAGCATTTT